This entry lists 22 T cell receptor beta chains sequenced from one sample in a study of CD8 T cells in ankylosing spondylitis. TCRdb independently ran MiXCR on the 5' RACE reads; one entry per CDR3 protein. The table shows 85,000 to 100,000 distinct CDR3 sequences, with just under 9% occurring only once. Sequences were obtained from blood, either unsorted or a sorted T cell fraction (not recorded which). The receptors derive from a male donor with ankylosing spondylitis or in good health (not recorded which).

This clonotype was detected ten times or more. The rearrangement uses TRBV5-6 and TRBJ1-1, with D maybe TRBD1 (5 bases). CDR3 length: 15 residues. The V and J ends lost 0 bases and 1 base respectively, with 10 bases between them. CDR1 and CDR2 (germline): SGHDT, YYEEEE. CDR3 protein: CASSLVGRKNTEAFF. CDR3 in DNA: TGTGCCAGCAGCTTGGTGGGACGGAAGAACACTGAAGCTTTCTTT. The complete variable domain, with remaining parts taken from reference TRBV5-6 and TRBJ1-1, reads DAGVTQSPTHLIKTRGQQVTLRCSPKSGHDTVSWYQQALGQGPQFIFQYYEEEERQRGNFPDRFSGHQFPNYSSELNVNALLLGDSALYLCASSLVGRKNTEAFFGQGTRLTVV.

This clonotype was detected ten times or more. The chain uses TRBV9 and TRBJ1-1, with D tentatively TRBD1 (5 bases). The germline CDR1 and CDR2 sequences are SGDLS and YYNGEE. CDR3 length equals 15 residues. V was shortened by 4 bases and J by 0 bases, with 13 bases between the two germline ends. As DNA, the CDR3 is TGTGCCAGCAGCCCCCGGGACTCCTTGAACACTGAAGCTTTCTTT. Protein sequence: CASSPRDSLNTEAFF. The full variable domain, completed using reference TRBV9 and TRBJ1-1, is DSGVTQTPKHLITATGQRVTLRCSPRSGDLSVYWYQQSLDQGLQFLIQYYNGEERAKGNILERFSAQQFPDLHSELNLSSLELGDSALYFCASSPRDSLNTEAFFGQGTRLTVV.

This clonotype has ten or more counts. The V gene is TRBV7-9, the J gene TRBJ2-2, with TRBD2 identical over 8 bases. V dropped 4 bases and J dropped 4; count of bases not matched to a gene: 5. Per the germline V gene, CDR1 is SEHNR and CDR2 is FQNEAQ (reference sequence). There are 15 residues in the CDR3. The chain's CDR3 is CASSSGLAPTGELFF. The CDR3, as DNA: TGTGCCAGCAGCTCCGGACTAGCCCCCACCGGGGAGCTGTTTTTT. Full variable domain (outside the CDR3, taken from reference TRBV7-9 and TRBJ2-2): DTGVSQNPRHKITKRGQNVTFRCDPISEHNRLYWYRQTLGQGPEFLTYFQNEAQLEKSRLLSDRFSAERPKGSFSTLEIQRTEQGDSAMYLCASSSGLAPTGELFFGEGSRLTVL.

This clonotype has a count of ten or more. V usage is TRBV5-1 and J usage is TRBJ2-3; tentative D call: TRBD1 (6 bases). The CDR3 is 15 residues long. The V gene's germline CDR1 is SGHRS and CDR2 YFSETQ. V was clipped by 0 bases and J by 5 bases, with 13 bases between them. The CDR3 sequence is CASSLATGLQDTQYF. The CDR3, as DNA: TGCGCCAGCAGCTTGGCCACAGGGTTACAAGATACGCAGTATTTT.

This clonotype occurred a few times. This chain connects TRBV6-5 to TRBJ1-1; the D is unclear. CDR1 is MNHEY and CDR2 is SVGAGI in the germline V gene. V shed 2 bases and J shed 0 bases, with 13 bases lying between them. The CDR3 is 16 amino acids. Written as DNA, the CDR3 is TGTGCCAGCAGTTACGTAAGGAGTACCTTGAACACTGAAGCTTTCTTT. Protein sequence: CASSYVRSTLNTEAFF.

This clonotype came up many times. The chain employs TRBV18 and TRBJ2-7; no clear D gene. Trimming left V 3 bases short and J 0 bases short, with 9 bases between. This CDR3 has 14 residues. Germline V gives CDR1 KGHSH, CDR2 LQKENI. CDR3 sequence reads: CASSPYVSSYEQYF. CDR3 DNA: TGTGCCAGCTCACCGTACGTCAGCTCCTACGAGCAGTACTTC.

This chain connects TRBV7-9 to TRBJ2-5, with 8 bases matching TRBD1. There are 15 residues in the CDR3. Trimming cost V 2 bases and J 5 bases; bases outside gene matches: 7. Germline CDR1 and CDR2: SEHNR and FQNEAQ (reference sequence). In nucleotides, the CDR3 is TGTGCCAGCAGCTTATTTAATGGACAGGGCGAGACCCAGTACTTC. Amino acids: CASSLFNGQGETQYF.

There are many counts of this clonotype. V gene TRBV12-3 or TRBV12-4 combines with J gene TRBJ2-7, with 10 bases lining up with TRBD1. The CDR3 is 14 amino acids. The trim removed 5 bases at V and 5 bases at J, leaving 6 bases unmatched. The chain's CDR3 is CASSGGDRGNEQYF. The CDR3 region has the DNA TGTGCCAGCAGTGGGGGGGACAGGGGCAACGAGCAGTACTTC.

This clonotype was counted many times. V and J are TRBV23-1 and TRBJ2-7, with 12 bases matching TRBD2. TRBV23-1 falls under the ORF class, with uncertain function. The J segment lost 6 bases and the V segment lost 2 bases, leaving 20 bases of the junction unmatched. This CDR3 comprises 20 residues. The CDR3 DNA reads as TGCGCCAGCAGTCAACCTTCTAGCGGGGGGGCCGTTATACTCACTTGCGAGCAGTACTTC. Encoded protein: CASSQPSSGGAVILTCEQYF.

This clonotype was recorded at least ten times. CDR3 sequence: CASSLTLGYEQYF. The CDR3 DNA reads as TGCGCCAGCAGCTTGACACTGGGCTACGAGCAGTACTTC. The chain couples TRBV5-1 to TRBJ2-7; unclear D gene. Trimming removed 1 base at V and 3 bases at J, with 8 bases between. CDR3 length: 13 amino acids. From germline, CDR1 is SGHRS and CDR2 YFSETQ.

This clonotype has at least ten counts. The CDR3: CASSLGDRGLYTEAFF. CDR3 DNA: TGCGCCAGCAGCTTGGGGGACAGGGGGCTGTACACTGAAGCTTTCTTT. The gene calls are TRBV5-1 and TRBJ1-1, with TRBD1 matching over 12 bases. V gave up 0 bases and J gave up 3 bases; unmatched junction bases: 3. The CDR3 is made up of 16 amino acids. Germline loops: CDR1 SGHRS, CDR2 YFSETQ.

This clonotype has only a few counts. The chain uses TRBV7-9 and TRBJ2-5; unclear D gene. The germline gives CDR1 SEHNR, CDR2 FQNEAQ (reference sequence). This CDR3 is 12 amino acids long. The V end was cut by 5 bases, the J end by 4 bases, with 8 bases between. CDR3 amino acids: CASSPPRETQYF. In DNA form, the CDR3 reads TGTGCCAGCAGCCCCCCGCGAGAGACCCAGTACTTC.

In this sample, this clonotype turned up many times. V gene TRBV11-2 combines with J gene TRBJ1-6; D is unclear. V was trimmed by 3 bases and J by 9 bases, leaving 3 bases between them. Per germline, CDR1 SGHAT and CDR2 FQNNGV. The CDR3 sequence is 11 residues long. In DNA form, the CDR3 reads TGTGCCAGCAGCTTGGGTTCACCCCTCCACTTT. This translates into CASSLGSPLHF.

This clonotype has a count of ten or more. V and J are TRBV2 and TRBJ1-4; 8 bases align to TRBD1. V gave up 6 bases and J gave up 8 bases; unmatched junction bases: 2. Germline V gene sequence: CDR1 SNHLY, CDR2 FYNNEI. The CDR3 is 12 residues long. CDR3 in amino acids: CASSRTGEKLFF. In DNA, the CDR3 is TGTGCCAGCAGCAGGACAGGGGAAAAACTGTTTTTT.

This clonotype appeared many times. The V call is TRBV3-1, the J call TRBJ1-5, with D maybe TRBD1 (5 bases). Germline V gene lookup returns CDR1 LGHDT and CDR2 YNNKEL (reference sequence). The ends were cut back, 5 bases at V and 4 bases at J, with 15 bases in the middle. CDR3 size: 15 residues. CDR3 in amino acids: CASSSGDGANQPQHF. For the CDR3, the DNA is TGTGCCAGCAGCTCCGGGGATGGGGCTAATCAGCCCCAGCATTTT.

This chain joins TRBV27 and TRBJ2-5; D is undetermined. V lost 5 bases to trimming and J lost 2 bases, with 12 bases between them. Germline values: CDR1 MNHEY, CDR2 SMNVEV (reference sequence). This CDR3 comprises 14 residues. CDR3 nucleotide sequence: TGTGCCAGCAGTCCGTGGTCGTCACAAGAGACCCAGTACTTC. Protein: CASSPWSSQETQYF.

This clonotype was counted many times. One end of the junction varies from germline; a read error may be responsible. The genes are TRBV7-7 and TRBJ1-2; D might be TRBD1 (5 bases). This CDR3 contains 13 residues. Germline CDR1 SSHAT, CDR2 FNYEAQ (reference sequence). The CDR3, as DNA: TGTGCTAGCAGCTTAGCGACAGTTAATGGCTACACCTTC. Its protein is CASSLATVNGYTF.

To note about this clonotype: This sequence may be a read error, since a much larger clone differs from it by one base. This chain connects TRBV29-1 to TRBJ2-4; D perhaps matches TRBD2 (7 bases). Germline-derived CDR1 and CDR2 are SQVTM and ANQGSEA. There are 12 residues in the CDR3. The V gene lost 4 bases and the J gene lost 7 bases, with 11 bases spanning the gap. The CDR3 nucleotides are TGCAGCGTTGCAGGGGAGGGTAACATTCAGTACTTC. This translates into CSVAGEGNIQYF.

Ten or more counts support this clonotype. The chain links TRBV15 to TRBJ2-3; 7 bases align to TRBD1. This CDR3 comprises 14 residues. V trimming: 6 bases; J trimming: 6 bases; junction bases outside the gene matches: 9. From germline, CDR1 is LNHNV and CDR2 YYDKDF (reference sequence). This CDR3 reads CATSSDRVGDTQYF. In nucleotides, the CDR3 is TGTGCCACCAGTAGTGACAGGGTGGGTGATACGCAGTATTTT.

The chain employs TRBV12-3 or TRBV12-4 and TRBJ1-2; possible D gene TRBD1, 6 bases. The CDR3 is 15 amino acids. Trimming took 7 bases from V and 6 from J, leaving 21 bases between them. The CDR3: CASTQWDTAYNGYTF. The CDR3 DNA is TGTGCCAGCACCCAATGGGACACCGCTTACAATGGCTACACCTTC.

V and J are TRBV18 and TRBJ2-1; 8 nucleotides line up with TRBD2. Germline CDR1 and CDR2: KGHSH and LQKENI. V lost 4 bases to trimming and J lost 5 bases; unmatched junction nucleotides: 7. The CDR3 has 15 amino acids. The CDR3, as DNA: TGTGCCAGCTCACGACACGGGGGGGGAGACAATGAGCAGTTCTTC. It translates to CASSRHGGGDNEQFF.

Ten or more counts support this clonotype. The genes are TRBV11-2 and TRBJ2-1; tentatively, D is TRBD1 (6 bases). Germline V gene data show CDR1 as SGHAT and CDR2 as FQNNGV. The CDR3 spans 15 residues. V shed 4 bases and J shed 2 bases, with 12 bases lying between them. The DNA for the CDR3 is TGTGCCAGCAGCTCATGGACAGAAACCTACAATGAGCAGTTCTTC. It specifies CASSSWTETYNEQFF.